This record looks at one T cell receptor beta chain sequence and its context. These data are taken from a study of blood T cell repertoires in COVID-19. The overall study: Samples of COVID-19 (acute and convalescent) were obtained from the United States, Italy and Spain.

Losses at the gene ends were 4 bases for V and 0 bases for J; bases not matched to a gene: 3. Germline lookup yields CDR1 SGHDT and CDR2 YYEEEE. CDR3 length: 15 residues. Measured with immunoSEQ multiplex PCR; TCRdb has only the in-frame clones, and not every one. This sample yields over 350,000 clones, of which around nine tenths are seen a single time; 4% to 4.5% belongs to the top ten. The source of this sequence is a woman aged 25 to 45 with acute or convalescent COVID-19. Input material: peripheral blood. The chain combines TRBV5-6 with TRBJ2-7, with 11 bases that match TRBD1. CDR3 in DNA: TGTGCCAGCAGCACAGGGACAGGGGGCTCCTACGAGCAGTACTTC. Translation: CASSTGTGGSYEQYF. Together with reference TRBV5-6 and TRBJ2-7, the CDR3 gives the full variable domain: DAGVTQSPTHLIKTRGQQVTLRCSPKSGHDTVSWYQQALGQGPQFIFQYYEEEERQRGNFPDRFSGHQFPNYSSELNVNALLLGDSALYLCASSTGTGGSYEQYFGPGTRLTVT.